The subject of this entry is one TCR beta chain. No antigen is known for it. Base qualities are missing; no much larger clone stands one base away. The immunoSEQ Assay, a bias-controlled multiplex PCR, was used to amplify TCRbeta CDR3 regions from genomic DNA. On the study's bioinformatics: The number of nucleated cells in each sample was estimated by amplification of reference gene primers within the assay. Sequence reads were collapsed and filtered to measure the absolute abundance of every unique TCRbeta CDR3 rearrangement. For each sample, productive Simpson clonality was calculated by taking the square root of Simpson's diversity index across productive rearrangements. Entries here come from immuneACCESS through TCRdb and include only in-frame sequences with V and J called. Some clones fail to appear in such tables; in the studies checked, an unresolved V gene covers under half of the shortfall, and the cause of the remainder is unknown. V, J and clone size were drawn from that table, and D and trimming were deduced from the DNA. Within this sample are roughly 100,000 clones, with about 92% of them counted one time only. 17% of the sample rests with the top ten.

This entry comes from a study of blood T cell repertoires in COVID-19 (dated by TCRdb to 2018 to 2020). Looking at the study overall: Samples covering the acute and convalescent phases of COVID-19 were provided by collaborators in the United States, Italy and Spain. The prospective study material was composed of cDNA or gDNA derived from T cells, B-cell-depleted T cells, or PBMCs. Subjects who had been exposed to COVID-19, were actively infected with it, or had recovered from it provided the deeply sampled blood TCRbeta repertoires that made up the dataset. A freely available public database, intended as a resource for researchers studying the immune response to SARS-CoV-2, is where the repertoires were released. The samples were drawn from two sources: the first 160 participants of the ongoing ImmuneRACE study, and over 950 subjects contributed by 6 global collaborators. The sample metadata nearly always contained a de-identified subject ID, COVID-19 status, age in years and sex. Where HLA class I and class II types were available, the types were taken from metadata supplied by the sample provider, not from assay-based typing. Study-level results and caveats: How much clinical and demographic metadata was included differed by source and by participant, and the metadata was provided uncurated.

Collaborating institutions collected whole blood in K2EDTA tubes following their own protocols. For TCRbeta analysis, collaborators shipped samples in one of three forms: frozen whole blood, isolated PBMCs, or DNA extracted from either of those sample types. The receptor comes from a woman aged 80 or over in a cohort sampled during active COVID-19. Sequenced material: peripheral blood.

In nucleotides, the sequence is TGTGCCAGCTCACCCGTGACAGGTTCAGGGAATGAGCAGTTCTTC. This yields the protein CASSPVTGSGNEQFF. The V and J segments used are TRBV18 and TRBJ2-1, with TRBD1 tentatively as D gene (6 bases match). From cysteine to phenylalanine, the CDR3 is 15 amino acids long. Only CDR3 DNA is held: 45 bases, read in frame from base 1. From a lookup of the germline V gene, CDR1 and CDR2 are KGHSH and LQKENI. The V and J ends are trimmed by 3 bases and 7 bases, leaving 16 bases between them.